These 12 T cell receptor beta chains were sequenced from one sample in a study of OX40 agonist ivuxolimab in advanced cancers. Repertoires were generated with immunoSEQ multiplex PCR, while TCRdb's copy carries only in-frame clones and drops some. The table includes about 27,000 clones, 81% detected once. This specimen consisted of CD4+ or CD8+ T cells sorted from blood, obtained in a trial of the OX40 agonist ivuxolimab. The receptors here all came from an adult with an advanced solid tumor such as melanoma, head and neck, liver or kidney cancer.

This sequence joins TRBV9 and TRBJ2-1; D not certain. Germline V lookup: CDR1 SGDLS, CDR2 YYNGEE. The V and J ends lost 2 bases and 8 bases respectively, with 5 bases between them. This CDR3 is 11 amino acids long. The DNA of the CDR3 is TGTGCCAGCAGCGTTTCTTATGAGCAGTTCTTC. It translates to CASSVSYEQFF.

The rearrangement links TRBV30 to TRBJ2-5; TRBD1 is a possible D gene (6 bases). Germline V gene sequence: CDR1 GTSNPN, CDR2 SVGIG (reference sequence). The V end lost 1 base, the J end lost 7 bases, and 16 bases lay between the germline ends. The CDR3 contains 14 residues. The CDR3 region is CAWSEGVWRPTQYF. In nucleotides, the CDR3 is TGTGCCTGGAGTGAGGGGGTCTGGCGGCCGACCCAGTACTTC.

The chain joins TRBV14 to TRBJ2-7; perhaps TRBD1 as D (6 bases). V lost 6 bases, J lost 2 bases, and 14 bases lay in between. The CDR3 spans 14 residues. CDR1 and CDR2 from the germline V gene are SGHDN and FVKESK. The CDR3: CASSYRQVTYEQYF. CDR3 nucleotides: TGTGCCAGCAGTTACAGACAGGTCACCTACGAGCAGTACTTC.

V is TRBV5-1 and J is TRBJ2-1; D ambiguous. Germline CDR1 SGHRS, CDR2 YFSETQ. Deletions cut 4 bases from V and 12 bases from J, with 17 bases between. The CDR3 loop spans 13 amino acids. The CDR3 spells CASSPDLSPRQFF. DNA for the CDR3: TGCGCCAGCAGCCCTGACCTATCCCCTCGGCAGTTCTTC.

V is TRBV9 and J is TRBJ2-3; D possibly corresponds to TRBD1 (5 bases). V lost 4 bases and J lost 4, with 13 bases in between. The CDR3 spans 14 residues. Germline CDR1 reads SGDLS; CDR2 reads YYNGEE. CDR3 DNA sequence: TGTGCCAGCAGCCCCCAGACAGAAGCAGATACGCAGTATTTT. As protein: CASSPQTEADTQYF.

This clone was detected only once. The J gene is TRBJ2-7, the V gene TRBV27, with a tentative D call TRBD1 (6 bases). The CDR3 contains 15 residues. Germline CDR1 is MNHEY and CDR2 is SMNVEV (reference sequence). Trimming took 2 bases from V and 2 from J, leaving 13 bases between them. The CDR3 DNA reads TGTGCCAGCAGTTTAAATTATCAGGGGACCTACGAGCAGTACTTC. Protein product: CASSLNYQGTYEQYF.

The V and J genes are TRBV10-3 and TRBJ2-1; D might be TRBD2 (6 bases). V lost 11 bases to trimming and J lost 12 bases, with 11 bases between them. This CDR3 has 9 residues. CDR1 ENHRY and CDR2 SYGVKD come from the germline V gene. The CDR3 loop is CAPLARQFF. The CDR3 coding sequence is TGTGCCCCCCTAGCGAGGCAGTTCTTC.

This chain joins TRBV6-6 and TRBJ2-1, with 8 bases lining up with TRBD2. In germline, CDR1 is MNHNY, CDR2 SVGAGI (reference sequence). After removal of 6 bases from V and 4 bases from J, the junction contained 8 bases not matched to a gene. CDR3 length: 15 amino acids. CDR3: CASRALAGPYNEQFF. The CDR3 nucleotides read TGTGCCAGCAGAGCCCTAGCGGGCCCATACAATGAGCAGTTCTTC.

The chain joins TRBV5-1 to TRBJ2-7, with 7 bases fitting TRBD2. Germline-derived CDR1 and CDR2 are SGHRS and YFSETQ. The V segment lost 2 bases and the J segment 5 bases; nucleotides outside the gene matches: 4. The CDR3 has 13 amino acids. CDR3 in amino acids: CASSLTGGDEQYF. The CDR3 nucleotides are TGCGCCAGCAGCTTAACGGGAGGCGACGAGCAGTACTTC. Full variable domain (outside the CDR3, taken from reference TRBV5-1 and TRBJ2-7): KAGVTQTPRYLIKTRGQQVTLSCSPISGHRSVSWYQQTPGQGLQFLFEYFSETQRNKGNFPGRFSGRQFSNSRSEMNVSTLELGDSALYLCASSLTGGDEQYFGPGTRLTVT.

The J gene is TRBJ1-3, the V gene TRBV19; D call uncertain. Trimming took off 7 bases at V and 0 bases at J, with 16 bases between the two ends. This CDR3 is built from 16 residues. The germline gives CDR1 LNHDA, CDR2 SQIVND (reference sequence). This CDR3 is CASTSLAEYSGNTIYF. The CDR3 coding sequence is TGTGCCAGTACCTCCCTGGCGGAGTACTCTGGAAACACCATATATTTT.

The chain recombines TRBV21-1 with TRBJ1-5. TRBV21-1 is a documented pseudogene. The CDR3 extends over 17 amino acids. This chain's CDR3 is CASSKVLEKGMCQPQHF. The CDR3 DNA reads TGTGCCAGCAGCAAGGTTCTCGAAAAAGGGATGTGTCAGCCCCAGCATTTT.

This chain connects TRBV5-1 to TRBJ2-7; 9 positions agree with TRBD1. There are 12 residues in the CDR3. Germline CDR1 is SGHRS and CDR2 is YFSETQ. The junction had 6 bases not matched to a gene; V was cut back by 8 bases and J by 6 bases. CDR3: CASGTQGAEQYF. The CDR3 region has the DNA TGCGCCAGTGGGACACAGGGGGCCGAGCAGTACTTC.